This T cell receptor (beta chain) comes out of a study of T-cell reconstitution after alpha-beta-depleted transplantation in children. This clonotype was found once. Antigen unknown. Notes on the study in general: Several hundred rapidly expanded clones from non-depleted graft cells reportedly supplied alpha-beta T cells about two months post-transplant.

The CDR3 is made up of 11 amino acids. CDR1 and CDR2 from the germline V gene are DFQATT and SNEGSKA (reference sequence). As it was prepared, the TCRbeta library received unique molecular identifiers. TCRdb itself ran the PCR reads through MiXCR, one entry per CDR3 protein. Of approximately 230,000 distinct CDR3 sequences in the sample, roughly 25% were seen once. The sequenced sample was PBMCs, mostly from graft donor cells, obtained 360 days after TCRalphabeta/CD19-depleted stem cell transplant. This chain links TRBV20-1 with TRBJ2-1; 7 nucleotides line up with TRBD2. This sequence was found in a female patient younger than 10 who had a stem cell transplant for congenital amegakaryocytic thrombocytopenia, so the T cells may come from the graft donor. The CDR3 nucleotides read TGCAGGGCCGAGCGGGATCTGGGACAGTTCTTC. Protein product: CRAERDLGQFF.